The 2 T cell receptor beta chains below come from one sample, sequenced in a study of OX40 agonist ivuxolimab in advanced cancers. The repertoire was sequenced with immunoSEQ multiplex PCR; TCRdb's copy has only in-frame clones and lacks some. The table shows fewer than 65,000 clones, with 90% to 95% occurring only once. This sample comprised CD4+ or CD8+ T cells sorted from blood, obtained in a trial of the OX40 agonist ivuxolimab. These receptors all come from an adult with an advanced solid tumor such as melanoma, head and neck, liver or kidney cancer.

The chain is built from TRBV28 and TRBJ1-3; D may be TRBD1 (5 bases). This CDR3 has 15 residues. Trimming cost V 5 bases and J 2 bases, with 13 bases left between them. Germline V gives CDR1 MDHEN, CDR2 SYDVKM. CDR3 sequence: CASSPSGGTGNTIYF. The CDR3 DNA sequence: TGTGCCAGCAGTCCCTCGGGGGGAACTGGAAACACCATATATTTT.

The rearrangement joins TRBV29-1 to TRBJ1-4, with D perhaps matching TRBD1 (5 bases). This CDR3 is built from 13 residues. Trimming shortened V by 6 bases and J by 2 bases, and 10 bases separated the two germline ends. The germline gives CDR1 SQVTM, CDR2 ANQGSEA. The CDR3 spells CSVSGTTNEKLFF. The CDR3 region has the DNA TGCAGCGTATCAGGGACGACTAATGAAAAACTGTTTTTT.